Sequencing of this TCR beta chain was carried out in a study of regulatory T cells in long-lasting Graves disease. This clonotype has more than one count but fewer than ten. For TCR beta, libraries came from iRepertoire HTBI primers and Arm-PCR of CDR3 regions. TCRdb reprocessed the multiplex PCR reads via MiXCR and lists one record per CDR3 protein. The sample records approximately 560,000 distinct CDR3 sequences, 15% to 20% being singletons. Time point described: newly diagnosed GD, antithyroid drugs for less than 3 months. RNA isolated from PBMCs was used to make the TCR library. The same sample was also used in a study of T cells in Graves' hyperthyroidism and ophthalmopathy. That source adds: These patients, aged 18 to 65, had recently diagnosed hyperthyroidism lasting under 2 months. Uncontrolled infection, other autoimmune disease, pregnancy and lactation each barred patients from inclusion.

This sequence originates from a man aged 18 to 29 with Graves disease. This specimen was peripheral blood mononuclear cells (PBMCs), taken at new diagnosis, from a patient treated with antithyroid drugs.

The CDR3 DNA reads TGTGCCAGCAGCAGAACAGTAGCTGGGGCCAACGTCCTGACTTTC. This encodes CASSRTVAGANVLTF. The V call is TRBV27, the J call TRBJ2-6; no definite D call. The CDR3 loop spans 15 amino acids. Trimming took 6 bases from V and 2 from J, leaving 11 bases between them. Germline V gene lookup returns CDR1 MNHEY and CDR2 SMNVEV (reference sequence). Full variable domain (missing parts from reference TRBV27 and TRBJ2-6): EAQVTQNPRYLITVTGKKLTVTCSQNMNHEYMSWYRQDPGLGLRQIYYSMNVEVTDKGDVPEGYKVSRKEKRNFPLILESPSPNQTSLYFCASSRTVAGANVLTFGAGSRLTVL.